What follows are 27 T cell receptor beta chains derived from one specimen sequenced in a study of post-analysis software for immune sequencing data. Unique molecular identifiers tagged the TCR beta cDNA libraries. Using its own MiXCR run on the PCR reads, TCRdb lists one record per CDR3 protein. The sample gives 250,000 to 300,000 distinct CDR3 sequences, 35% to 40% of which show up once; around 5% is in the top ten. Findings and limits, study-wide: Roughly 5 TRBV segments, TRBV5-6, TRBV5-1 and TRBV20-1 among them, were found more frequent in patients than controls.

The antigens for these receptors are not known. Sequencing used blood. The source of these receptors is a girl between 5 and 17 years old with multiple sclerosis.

Here the CDR3 DNA reads TGCAGTGCTACCCCGAACACTGAAGCTTTCTTT. Amino acid sequence: CSATPNTEAFF. The V and J genes are TRBV20-1 and TRBJ1-1; D unclear. Germline assignment: CDR1 DFQATT and CDR2 SNEGSKA (reference sequence). The CDR3 is 11 amino acids. V lost 4 bases and J 1 base, leaving 4 bases between the germline ends.

The CDR3, as DNA: TGCAGCGTTGGAGGGACAGGCTTTTCCTACGAGCAGTACTTC. It specifies CSVGGTGFSYEQYF. The chain couples TRBV29-1 to TRBJ2-7; TRBD1 aligns across 8 bases. The CDR3 totals 14 residues. CDR1 is SQVTM and CDR2 is ANQGSEA in the germline V gene. V gave up 4 bases and J gave up 1 base; unmatched junction bases: 6.

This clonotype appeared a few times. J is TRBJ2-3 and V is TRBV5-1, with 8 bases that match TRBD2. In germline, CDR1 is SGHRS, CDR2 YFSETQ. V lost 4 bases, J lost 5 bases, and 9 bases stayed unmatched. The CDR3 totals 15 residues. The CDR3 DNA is TGCGCCAGCAGCCGGGTCGTAGCGGGACAAGATACGCAGTATTTT. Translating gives CASSRVVAGQDTQYF. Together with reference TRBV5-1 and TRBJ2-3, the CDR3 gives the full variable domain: KAGVTQTPRYLIKTRGQQVTLSCSPISGHRSVSWYQQTPGQGLQFLFEYFSETQRNKGNFPGRFSGRQFSNSRSEMNVSTLELGDSALYLCASSRVVAGQDTQYFGPGTRLTVL.

As DNA, the CDR3 is TGCGCCAGCAGCCGCAGGGGCGGGAGGAGCAATGAGCAGTTCTTC. Its protein is CASSRRGGRSNEQFF. The chain is built from TRBV4-3 and TRBJ2-1; TRBD2 matches 8 bases. The CDR3 has 15 residues. The trim removed 4 bases at V and 6 bases at J, leaving 8 bases unmatched. Germline-derived CDR1 and CDR2 are LGHNA and YSLEER.

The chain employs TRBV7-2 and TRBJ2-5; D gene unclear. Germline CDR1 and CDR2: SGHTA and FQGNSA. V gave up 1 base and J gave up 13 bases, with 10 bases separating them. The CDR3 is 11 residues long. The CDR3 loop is CASSLEQLVYF. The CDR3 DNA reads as TGTGCCAGCAGCTTAGAACAGTTGGTGTACTTC.

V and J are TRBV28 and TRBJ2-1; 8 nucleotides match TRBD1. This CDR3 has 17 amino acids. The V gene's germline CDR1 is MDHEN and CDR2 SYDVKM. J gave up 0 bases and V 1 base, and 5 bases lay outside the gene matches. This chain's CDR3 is CASSLLRTGSSYNEQFF. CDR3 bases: TGTGCCAGCAGTTTATTACGGACAGGGAGCTCCTACAATGAGCAGTTCTTC.

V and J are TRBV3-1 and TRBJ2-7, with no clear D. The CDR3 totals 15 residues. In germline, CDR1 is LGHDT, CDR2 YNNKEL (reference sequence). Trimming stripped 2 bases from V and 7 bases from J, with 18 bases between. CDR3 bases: TGTGCCAGCAGCCAAAGGGTACCAGCTTACAATGAGCAGTACTTC. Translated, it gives CASSQRVPAYNEQYF.

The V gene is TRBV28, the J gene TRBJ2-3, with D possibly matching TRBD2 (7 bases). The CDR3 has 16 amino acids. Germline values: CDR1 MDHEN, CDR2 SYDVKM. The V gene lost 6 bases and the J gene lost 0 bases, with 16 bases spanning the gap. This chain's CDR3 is CASSQGRGLSTDTQYF. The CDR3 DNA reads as TGTGCCAGCAGCCAGGGGCGGGGGTTGAGCACAGATACGCAGTATTTT.

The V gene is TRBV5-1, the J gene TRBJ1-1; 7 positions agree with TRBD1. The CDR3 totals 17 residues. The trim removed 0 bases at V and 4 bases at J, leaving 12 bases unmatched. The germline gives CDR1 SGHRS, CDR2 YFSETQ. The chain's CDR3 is CASSLGPTGALTTEAFF. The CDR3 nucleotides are TGCGCCAGCAGCTTGGGGCCCACAGGGGCTCTAACCACTGAAGCTTTCTTT. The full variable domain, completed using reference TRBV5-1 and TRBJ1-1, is KAGVTQTPRYLIKTRGQQVTLSCSPISGHRSVSWYQQTPGQGLQFLFEYFSETQRNKGNFPGRFSGRQFSNSRSEMNVSTLELGDSALYLCASSLGPTGALTTEAFFGQGTRLTVV.

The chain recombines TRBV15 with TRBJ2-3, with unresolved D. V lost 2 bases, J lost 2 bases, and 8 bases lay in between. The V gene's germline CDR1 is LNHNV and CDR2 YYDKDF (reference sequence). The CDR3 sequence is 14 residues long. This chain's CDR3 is CATSRQENTDTQYF. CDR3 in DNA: TGTGCCACCAGCAGACAGGAGAACACAGATACGCAGTATTTT.

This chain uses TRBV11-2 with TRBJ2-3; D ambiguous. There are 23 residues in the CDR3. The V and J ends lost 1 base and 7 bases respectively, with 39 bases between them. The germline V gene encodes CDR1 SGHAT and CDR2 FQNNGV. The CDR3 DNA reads TGTGCCAGCAGCTTAGGGACGGTGGTCCCCTTACGTTCCCCACTTAAGTCGCTATATACGCAGTATTTT. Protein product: CASSLGTVVPLRSPLKSLYTQYF. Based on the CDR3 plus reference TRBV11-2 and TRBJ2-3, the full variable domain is EAGVAQSPRYKIIEKRQSVAFWCNPISGHATLYWYQQILGQGPKLLIQFQNNGVVDDSQLPKDRFSAERLKGVDSTLKIQPAKLEDSAVYLCASSLGTVVPLRSPLKSLYTQYFGPGTRLTVL.

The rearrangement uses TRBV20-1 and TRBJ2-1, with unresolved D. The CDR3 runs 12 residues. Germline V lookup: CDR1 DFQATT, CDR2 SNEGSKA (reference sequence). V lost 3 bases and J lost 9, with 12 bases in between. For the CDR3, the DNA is TGCAGTGCTAGGGTGTTAGAGTTTGAGCAGTTCTTC. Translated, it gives CSARVLEFEQFF.

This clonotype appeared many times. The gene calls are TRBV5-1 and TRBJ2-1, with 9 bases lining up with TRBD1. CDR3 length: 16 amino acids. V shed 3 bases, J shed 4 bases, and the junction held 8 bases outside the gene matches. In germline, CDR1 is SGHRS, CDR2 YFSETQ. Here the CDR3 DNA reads TGCGCCAGCAGCTCAACCCGGGACAGGGCTTACAATGAGCAGTTCTTC. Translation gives CASSSTRDRAYNEQFF.

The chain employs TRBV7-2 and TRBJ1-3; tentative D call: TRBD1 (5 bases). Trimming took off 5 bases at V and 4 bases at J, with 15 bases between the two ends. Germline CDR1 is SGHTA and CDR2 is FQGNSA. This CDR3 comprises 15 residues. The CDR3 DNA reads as TGTGCCAGCAGCCTACCCCAGGGTAGAGGAAACACCATATATTTT. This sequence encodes CASSLPQGRGNTIYF.

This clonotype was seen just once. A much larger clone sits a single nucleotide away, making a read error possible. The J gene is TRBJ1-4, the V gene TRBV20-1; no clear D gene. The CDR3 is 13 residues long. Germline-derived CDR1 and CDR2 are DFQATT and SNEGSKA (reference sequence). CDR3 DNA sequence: TGCAGTCCCAGCACCGGGCGAAATGAAAAACGGTTTTTT. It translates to CSPSTGRNEKRFF.

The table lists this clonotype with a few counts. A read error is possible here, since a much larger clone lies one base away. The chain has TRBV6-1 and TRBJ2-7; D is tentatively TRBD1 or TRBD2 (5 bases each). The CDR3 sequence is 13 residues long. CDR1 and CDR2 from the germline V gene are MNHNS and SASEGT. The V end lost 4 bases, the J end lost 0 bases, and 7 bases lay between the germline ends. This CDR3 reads CASSGDGSYEQYF. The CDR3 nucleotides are TGTGCCAGCAGTGGGGACGGCTCCTACGAGCAGTACTTC.

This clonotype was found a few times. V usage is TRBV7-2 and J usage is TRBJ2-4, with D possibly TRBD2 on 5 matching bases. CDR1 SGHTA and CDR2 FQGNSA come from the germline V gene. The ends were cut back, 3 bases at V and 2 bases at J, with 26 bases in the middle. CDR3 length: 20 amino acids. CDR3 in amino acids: CASSLSPRSLVGVTKNIQYF. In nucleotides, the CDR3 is TGTGCCAGCAGCTTGTCCCCACGGAGTTTGGTGGGAGTAACCAAAAACATTCAGTACTTC. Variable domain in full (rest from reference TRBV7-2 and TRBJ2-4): GAGVSQSPSNKVTEKGKDVELRCDPISGHTALYWYRQSLGQGLEFLIYFQGNSAPDKSGLPSDRFSAERTGGSVSTLTIQRTQQEDSAVYLCASSLSPRSLVGVTKNIQYFGAGTRLSVL.

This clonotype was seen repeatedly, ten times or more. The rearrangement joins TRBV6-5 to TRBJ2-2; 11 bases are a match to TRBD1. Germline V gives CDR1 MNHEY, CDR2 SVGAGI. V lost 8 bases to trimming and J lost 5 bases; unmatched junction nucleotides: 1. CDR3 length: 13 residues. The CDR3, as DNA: TGTGCCAGCTGGGACAGGGGGACCGGGGAGCTGTTTTTT. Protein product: CASWDRGTGELFF.

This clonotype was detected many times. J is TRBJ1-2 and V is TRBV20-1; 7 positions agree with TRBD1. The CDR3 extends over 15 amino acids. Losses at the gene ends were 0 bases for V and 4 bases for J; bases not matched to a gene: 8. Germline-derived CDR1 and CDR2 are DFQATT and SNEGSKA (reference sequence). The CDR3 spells CSARDLGQVGYGYTF. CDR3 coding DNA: TGCAGTGCTAGAGATCTCGGACAGGTGGGCTATGGCTACACCTTC.

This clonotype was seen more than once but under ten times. The CDR3 bases are TGTGCCACCAGCCCCCGCGATAGGCAGGTAAATCAGCCCCAGCATTTT. Protein: CATSPRDRQVNQPQHF. The chain links TRBV15 to TRBJ1-5; D gene ambiguous. V lost 5 bases and J 4 bases, leaving 18 bases between the germline ends. Germline-derived CDR1 and CDR2 are LNHNV and YYDKDF (reference sequence). CDR3 length: 16 amino acids.

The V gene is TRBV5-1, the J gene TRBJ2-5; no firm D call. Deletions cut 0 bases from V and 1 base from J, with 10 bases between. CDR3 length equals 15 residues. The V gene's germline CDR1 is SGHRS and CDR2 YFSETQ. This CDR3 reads CASSLDPVGQETQYF. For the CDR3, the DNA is TGCGCCAGCAGCTTGGACCCAGTCGGCCAAGAGACCCAGTACTTC.

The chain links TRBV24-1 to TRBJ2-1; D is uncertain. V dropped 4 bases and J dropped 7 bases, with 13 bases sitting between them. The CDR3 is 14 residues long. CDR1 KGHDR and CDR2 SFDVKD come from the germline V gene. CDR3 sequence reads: CATSERTSRNEQFF. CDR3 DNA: TGTGCCACCAGTGAGAGGACCAGTCGGAATGAGCAGTTCTTC.

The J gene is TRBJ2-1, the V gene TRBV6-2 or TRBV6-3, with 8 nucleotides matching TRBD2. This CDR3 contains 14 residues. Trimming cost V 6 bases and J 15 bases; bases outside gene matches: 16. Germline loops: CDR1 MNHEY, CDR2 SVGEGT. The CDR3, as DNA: TGTGCCAGCAGGTCCACGGGGGGGCCGGCGCGTCCGTTCTTC. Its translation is CASRSTGGPARPFF.

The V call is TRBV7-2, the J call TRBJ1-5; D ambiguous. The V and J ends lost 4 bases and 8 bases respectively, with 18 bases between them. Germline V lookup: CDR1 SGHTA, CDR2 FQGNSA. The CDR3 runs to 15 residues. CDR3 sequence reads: CASSSEGGPLEPQHF. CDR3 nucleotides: TGTGCCAGCAGCTCGGAGGGTGGACCCTTGGAGCCCCAGCATTTT.

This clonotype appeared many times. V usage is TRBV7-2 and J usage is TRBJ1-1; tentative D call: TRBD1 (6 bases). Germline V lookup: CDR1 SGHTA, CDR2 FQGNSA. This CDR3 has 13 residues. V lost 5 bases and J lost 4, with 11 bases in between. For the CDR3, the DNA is TGTGCCAGCAGCCCAGGGGCAGTCACTGAAGCTTTCTTT. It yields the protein CASSPGAVTEAFF.

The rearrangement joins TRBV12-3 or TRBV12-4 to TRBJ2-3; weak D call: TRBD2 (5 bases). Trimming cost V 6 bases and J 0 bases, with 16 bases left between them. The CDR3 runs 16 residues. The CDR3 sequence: CASSQPERTSTDTQYF. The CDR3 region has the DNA TGTGCCAGCAGCCAGCCCGAGCGGACTAGCACAGATACGCAGTATTTT.

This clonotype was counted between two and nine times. CDR3 residues: CASSLGGGGATDTQYF. The CDR3, as DNA: TGCGCCAGCAGCCTGGGGGGCGGGGGGGCGACAGATACGCAGTATTTT. V gene TRBV5-1 combines with J gene TRBJ2-3; 9 bases map to TRBD2. Germline assignment: CDR1 SGHRS and CDR2 YFSETQ. Trimming removed 4 bases from V and 3 bases from J; junction bases left unmatched: 9. The CDR3 runs 16 residues.